The 21 T cell receptor beta chains given below trace back to one sample, sequenced in a study of CXCR3-negative and CXCR3-positive naive CD8 T cells. The authors prepared UMI-labeled TRB cDNA libraries by 5' RACE. Reprocessing the 5' RACE reads, TCRdb reports a single entry for every CDR3 protein and omits DNA. The listing contains about 130,000 distinct CDR3 sequences. Sequenced sample: naive CXCR3- CD8+ T cells from blood. Subset defined: CD45RO-CCR7+CD27+CD95- naive CD8+ T cells lacking CXCR3 (TNR3-). Source of these receptors: a human donor in good health. Some clones in this sample may be carry-over from other donors' samples.

This rearrangement joins TRBV7-3 to TRBJ2-2; the D gene TCRdb calls, TRBD1, cannot be checked with no DNA. In germline, CDR1 is SGHTA, CDR2 FQGTGA. The CDR3 covers 16 residues. CDR3 amino acids: CASSLDHRANAGKLFF.

The genes are TRBV10-1 and TRBJ1-5; with no DNA, the TCRdb D assignment of TRBD1 cannot be verified. This CDR3 spans 16 amino acids. Germline CDR1 WNHNN, CDR2 SYGVQD (reference sequence). The CDR3 protein is CASIAPGRMSNQPQHF.

This rearrangement joins TRBV12-3 or TRBV12-4 to TRBJ2-3; TCRdb's D gene call, TRBD2, goes unchecked for lack of DNA. The CDR3 has 17 amino acids. This chain's CDR3 is CASSLARGPEGTDTQYF.

This rearrangement joins TRBV29-1 to TRBJ2-2. Germline loops: CDR1 SQVTM, CDR2 ANQGSEA. This CDR3 is 13 amino acids long. CDR3 in amino acids: CSVEEANTGELFF.

V and J are TRBV7-9 and TRBJ2-7; TCRdb outputs TRBD1, but without DNA this stays unchecked. This CDR3 has 16 residues. Germline CDR1 reads SEHNR; CDR2 reads FQNEAQ (reference sequence). CDR3 sequence reads: CASSFLPRDMGYEQYF.

The chain recombines TRBV29-1 with TRBJ2-7; the TRBD2 assignment by TCRdb is unverifiable without DNA. The germline CDR1 and CDR2 sequences are SQVTM and ANQGSEA. The CDR3 contains 12 residues. Here the CDR3 reads CSGRNTDYEQYF.

V is TRBV4-3 and J is TRBJ1-6. Germline V lookup: CDR1 LGHNA, CDR2 YSLEER. The CDR3 is 16 amino acids. This CDR3 reads CASSQERSSYNSPLHF.

V and J are TRBV12-3 or TRBV12-4 and TRBJ2-5; checking the TCRdb D call of TRBD1 is not possible without DNA. The CDR3 runs 15 residues. The CDR3 here is CASSLGTGSGETQYF.

This rearrangement joins TRBV4-1 to TRBJ2-7; there is no DNA to check the TCRdb D call of TRBD2. Germline V gene lookup returns CDR1 MGHRA and CDR2 YSYEKL. The CDR3 is 16 residues long. The CDR3 here is CASSLGGLSSSYEQYF.

V and J are TRBV4-1 and TRBJ2-7; TCRdb's D call, TRBD1, is unchecked because there is no DNA. From germline, CDR1 is MGHRA and CDR2 YSYEKL. The CDR3 totals 12 residues. The CDR3 loop reads CASSHQGVEQYF.

This chain connects TRBV2 to TRBJ2-2; TCRdb's D gene call, TRBD1, goes unchecked for lack of DNA. CDR1 SNHLY and CDR2 FYNNEI come from the germline V gene. CDR3 length equals 15 residues. The CDR3 here is CASDSGQGFPGELFF.

The chain links TRBV7-9 to TRBJ1-4. The CDR3 has 16 amino acids. The germline gives CDR1 SEHNR, CDR2 FQNEAQ (reference sequence). CDR3 residues: CASSLISVILGEKLFF. Using reference TRBV7-9 and TRBJ1-4 for the parts outside the CDR3, the full variable domain is DTGVSQNPRHKITKRGQNVTFRCDPISEHNRLYWYRQTLGQGPEFLTYFQNEAQLEKSRLLSDRFSAERPKGSFSTLEIQRTEQGDSAMYLCASSLISVILGEKLFFGSGTQLSVL.

The chain uses TRBV29-1 and TRBJ1-1; TCRdb designates TRBD1, a call that cannot be tested without DNA. From germline, CDR1 is SQVTM and CDR2 ANQGSEA. CDR3 size: 14 residues. The CDR3: CSAYLRTGNTEAFF.

The genes are TRBV2 and TRBJ2-3. In germline, CDR1 is SNHLY, CDR2 FYNNEI. CDR3 size: 15 residues. The CDR3 sequence is CASSDLGYGTDTQYF.

The chain carries TRBV3-1 and TRBJ2-1. Germline CDR1 and CDR2: LGHDT and YNNKEL (reference sequence). There are 16 residues in the CDR3. CDR3: CASSQLSTVYDNEQFF.

V usage is TRBV4-1 and J usage is TRBJ1-5; TCRdb returns TRBD1, unconfirmable since there is no DNA. Germline V gives CDR1 MGHRA, CDR2 YSYEKL. The CDR3 runs to 14 residues. The chain's CDR3 is CASSHGTGIQPQHF.

The gene calls are TRBV4-3 and TRBJ2-7; TCRdb gives TRBD1 as the D gene, but with no DNA this cannot be confirmed. CDR1 and CDR2 from the germline V gene are LGHNA and YSLEER. There are 15 residues in the CDR3. CDR3 loop: CASSQDPGQSYEQYF.

The chain couples TRBV25-1 to TRBJ2-1; TCRdb returns TRBD2, unconfirmable since there is no DNA. The CDR3 contains 19 residues. Per germline, CDR1 MGHDK and CDR2 SYGVNS. This chain's CDR3 is CASSEWSSGSYDLEDEQFF.

The V gene is TRBV7-2, the J gene TRBJ2-7. Germline loops: CDR1 SGHTA, CDR2 FQGNSA. The CDR3 is 13 amino acids. The CDR3 reads CASSPGPAYEQYF. The full variable domain, its missing parts supplied by reference TRBV7-2 and TRBJ2-7, is GAGVSQSPSNKVTEKGKDVELRCDPISGHTALYWYRQSLGQGLEFLIYFQGNSAPDKSGLPSDRFSAERTGGSVSTLTIQRTQQEDSAVYLCASSPGPAYEQYFGPGTRLTVT.

The chain recombines TRBV5-4 with TRBJ1-1. This CDR3 is 15 amino acids long. The germline V gene has CDR1 SGHNT and CDR2 YYREEE (reference sequence). The CDR3 here is CASSFNSAMNTEAFF.

This rearrangement joins TRBV29-1 to TRBJ2-7; as DNA is missing, the TRBD2 call by TCRdb cannot be tested. The length of the CDR3 is 16 residues. Germline-derived CDR1 and CDR2 are SQVTM and ANQGSEA. CDR3 sequence reads: CSVAPTEGPDFYEQYF.